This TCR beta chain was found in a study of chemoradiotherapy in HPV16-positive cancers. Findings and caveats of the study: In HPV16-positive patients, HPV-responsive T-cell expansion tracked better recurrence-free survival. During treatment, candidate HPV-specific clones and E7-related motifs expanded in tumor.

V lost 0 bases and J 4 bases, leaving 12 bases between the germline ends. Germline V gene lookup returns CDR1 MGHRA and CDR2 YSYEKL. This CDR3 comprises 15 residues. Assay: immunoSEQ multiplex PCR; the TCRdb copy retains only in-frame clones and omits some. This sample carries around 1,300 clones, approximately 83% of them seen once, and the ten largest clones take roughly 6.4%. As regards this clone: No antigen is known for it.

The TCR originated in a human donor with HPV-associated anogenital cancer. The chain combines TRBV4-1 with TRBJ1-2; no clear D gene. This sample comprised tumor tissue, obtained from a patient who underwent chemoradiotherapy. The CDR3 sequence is CASSQESGQSYGYTF. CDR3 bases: TGCGCCAGCAGCCAAGAGTCCGGTCAGAGCTATGGCTACACCTTC.